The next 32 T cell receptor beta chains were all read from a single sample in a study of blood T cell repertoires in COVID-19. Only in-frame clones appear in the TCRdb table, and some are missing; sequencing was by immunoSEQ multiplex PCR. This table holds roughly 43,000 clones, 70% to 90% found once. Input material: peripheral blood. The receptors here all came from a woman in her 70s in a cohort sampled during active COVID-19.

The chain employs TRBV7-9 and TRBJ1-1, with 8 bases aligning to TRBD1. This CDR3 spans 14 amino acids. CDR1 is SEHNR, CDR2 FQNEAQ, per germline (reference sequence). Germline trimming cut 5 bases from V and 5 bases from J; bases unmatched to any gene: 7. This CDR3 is CASSPTGVVTEAFF. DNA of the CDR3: TGTGCCAGCAGCCCGACAGGGGTGGTGACTGAAGCTTTCTTT.

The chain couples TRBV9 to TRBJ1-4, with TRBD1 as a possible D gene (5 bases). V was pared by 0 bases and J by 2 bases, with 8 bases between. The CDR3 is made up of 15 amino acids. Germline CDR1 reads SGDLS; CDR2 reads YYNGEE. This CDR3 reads CASSVVGGTNEKLFF. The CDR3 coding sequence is TGTGCCAGCAGCGTAGTTGGGGGGACTAATGAAAAACTGTTTTTT.

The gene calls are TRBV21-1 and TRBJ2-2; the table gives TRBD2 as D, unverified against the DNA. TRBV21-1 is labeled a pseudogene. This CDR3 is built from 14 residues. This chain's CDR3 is CASIKPVDTGELFF. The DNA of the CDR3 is TGTGCCAGCATAAAACCGGTAGACACCGGGGAGCTGTTTTTT.

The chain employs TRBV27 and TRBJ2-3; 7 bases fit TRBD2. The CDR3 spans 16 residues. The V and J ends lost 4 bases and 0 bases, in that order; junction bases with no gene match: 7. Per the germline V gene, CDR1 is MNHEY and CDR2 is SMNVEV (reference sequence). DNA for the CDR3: TGTGCCAGCAGTTCACAGACTAGCTGGAGCACAGATACGCAGTATTTT. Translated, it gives CASSSQTSWSTDTQYF.

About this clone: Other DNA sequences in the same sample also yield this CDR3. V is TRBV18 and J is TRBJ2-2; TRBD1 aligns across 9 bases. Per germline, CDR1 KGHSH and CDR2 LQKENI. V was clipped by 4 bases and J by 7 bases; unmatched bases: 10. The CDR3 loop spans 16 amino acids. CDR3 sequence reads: CASSLPNRGHGGELFF. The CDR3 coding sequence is TGTGCCAGCTCACTCCCCAACAGGGGGCATGGCGGGGAGCTGTTTTTT.

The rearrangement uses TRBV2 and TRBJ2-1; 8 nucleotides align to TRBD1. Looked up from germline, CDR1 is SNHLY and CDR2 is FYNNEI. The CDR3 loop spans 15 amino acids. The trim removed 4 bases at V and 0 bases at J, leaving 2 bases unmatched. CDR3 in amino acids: CASSAQGGSYNEQFF. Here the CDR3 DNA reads TGTGCCAGCAGTGCACAGGGGGGCTCCTACAATGAGCAGTTCTTC.

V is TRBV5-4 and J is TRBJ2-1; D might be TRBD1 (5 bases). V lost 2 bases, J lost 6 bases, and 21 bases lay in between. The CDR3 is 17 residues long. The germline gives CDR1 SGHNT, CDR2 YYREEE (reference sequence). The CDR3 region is CASSLGQGRTRLNEQFF. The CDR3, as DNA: TGTGCCAGCAGCTTAGGCCAGGGTAGGACCAGACTCAATGAGCAGTTCTTC. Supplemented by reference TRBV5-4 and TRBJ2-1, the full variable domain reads ETGVTQSPTHLIKTRGQQVTLRCSSQSGHNTVSWYQQALGQGPQFIFQYYREEENGRGNFPPRFSGLQFPNYSSELNVNALELDDSALYLCASSLGQGRTRLNEQFFGPGTRLTVL.

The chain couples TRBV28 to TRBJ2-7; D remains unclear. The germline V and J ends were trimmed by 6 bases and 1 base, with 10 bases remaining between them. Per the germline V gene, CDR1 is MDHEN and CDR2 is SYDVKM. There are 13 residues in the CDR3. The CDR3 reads CASRSTGSYEQYF. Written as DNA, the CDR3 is TGTGCCAGCAGATCGACTGGTTCCTACGAGCAGTACTTC.

The CDR3 nucleotides read TGCAGCGTTTCGACAGGGACCCCATATGGCTACACCTTC. It specifies CSVSTGTPYGYTF. The rearrangement links TRBV29-1 to TRBJ1-2, with 7 bases that match TRBD1. Germline trimming cut 5 bases from V and 5 bases from J; bases unmatched to any gene: 8. Germline V lookup: CDR1 SQVTM, CDR2 ANQGSEA. The CDR3 has 13 amino acids.

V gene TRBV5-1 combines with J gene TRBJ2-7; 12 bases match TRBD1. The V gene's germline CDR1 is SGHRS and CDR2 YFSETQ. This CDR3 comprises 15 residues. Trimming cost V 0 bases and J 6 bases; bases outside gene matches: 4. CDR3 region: CASSLGDRGQLEQYF. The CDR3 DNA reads TGCGCCAGCAGCTTGGGGGACAGGGGGCAGCTCGAGCAGTACTTC.

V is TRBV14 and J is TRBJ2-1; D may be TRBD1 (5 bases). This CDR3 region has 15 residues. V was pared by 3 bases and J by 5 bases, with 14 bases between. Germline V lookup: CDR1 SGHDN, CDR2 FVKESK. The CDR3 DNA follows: TGTGCCAGCAGCCAGGGGCTCTCGGTAAACAATGAGCAGTTCTTC. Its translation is CASSQGLSVNNEQFF.

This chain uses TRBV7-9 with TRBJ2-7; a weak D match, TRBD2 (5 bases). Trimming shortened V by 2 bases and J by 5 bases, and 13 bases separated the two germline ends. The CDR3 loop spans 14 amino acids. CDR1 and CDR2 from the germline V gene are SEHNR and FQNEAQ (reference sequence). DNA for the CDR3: TGTGCCAGCAGCTTATCCCTTGGGCGGGACGAGCAGTACTTC. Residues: CASSLSLGRDEQYF.

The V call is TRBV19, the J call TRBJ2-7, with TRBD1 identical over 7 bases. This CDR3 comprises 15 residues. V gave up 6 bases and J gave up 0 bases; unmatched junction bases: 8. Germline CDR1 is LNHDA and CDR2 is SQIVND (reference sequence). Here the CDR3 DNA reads TGTGCCAGTAGCAGGACAGGCCTGAGCTCCTACGAGCAGTACTTC. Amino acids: CASSRTGLSSYEQYF.

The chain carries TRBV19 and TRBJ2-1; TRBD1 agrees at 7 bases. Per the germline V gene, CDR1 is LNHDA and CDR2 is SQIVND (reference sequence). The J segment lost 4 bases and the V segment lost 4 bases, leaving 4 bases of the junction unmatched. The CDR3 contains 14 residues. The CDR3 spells CASSTTGWYNEQFF. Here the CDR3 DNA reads TGTGCCAGTAGTACGACAGGGTGGTACAATGAGCAGTTCTTC.

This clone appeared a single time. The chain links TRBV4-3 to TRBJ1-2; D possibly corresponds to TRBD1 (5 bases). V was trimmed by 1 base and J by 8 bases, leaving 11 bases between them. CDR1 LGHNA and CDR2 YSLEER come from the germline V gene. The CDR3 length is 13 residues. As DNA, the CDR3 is TGCGCCAGCAGCCAAGGGCAGGGTAAGGGCTACACCTTC. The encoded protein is CASSQGQGKGYTF.

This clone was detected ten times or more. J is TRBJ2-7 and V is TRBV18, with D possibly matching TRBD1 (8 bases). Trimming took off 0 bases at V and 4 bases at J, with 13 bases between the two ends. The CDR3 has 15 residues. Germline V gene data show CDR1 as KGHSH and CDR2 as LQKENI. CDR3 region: CASSPPSQGGYEQYF. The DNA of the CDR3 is TGTGCCAGCTCACCACCGTCACAGGGGGGGTACGAGCAGTACTTC.

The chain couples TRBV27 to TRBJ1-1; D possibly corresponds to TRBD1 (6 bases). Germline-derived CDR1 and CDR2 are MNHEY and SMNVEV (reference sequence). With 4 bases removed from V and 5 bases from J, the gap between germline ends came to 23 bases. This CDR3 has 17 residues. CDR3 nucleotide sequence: TGTGCCAGCAGTTCCACCTGGGGGGGCAGAGGGGGAACTGAAGCTTTCTTT. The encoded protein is CASSSTWGGRGGTEAFF.

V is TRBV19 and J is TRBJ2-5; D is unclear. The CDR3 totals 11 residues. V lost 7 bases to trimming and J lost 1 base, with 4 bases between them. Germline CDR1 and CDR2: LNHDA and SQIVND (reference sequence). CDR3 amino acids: CASTFQETQYF. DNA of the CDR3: TGTGCCAGTACTTTCCAAGAGACCCAGTACTTC. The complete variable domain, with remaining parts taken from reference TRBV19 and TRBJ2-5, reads DGGITQSPKYLFRKEGQNVTLSCEQNLNHDAMYWYRQDPGQGLRLIYYSQIVNDFQKGDIAEGYSVSREKKESFPLTVTSAQKNPTAFYLCASTFQETQYFGPGTRLLVL.

The CDR3, as DNA: TGTGCCAGCAGTCCCAGGGGTCTCCGGACTAGCGGGATCAATGAGCAGTTCTTC. Amino acid sequence: CASSPRGLRTSGINEQFF. The chain recombines TRBV27 with TRBJ2-1; 12 bases are a match to TRBD2. The CDR3 spans 18 residues. Germline V gives CDR1 MNHEY, CDR2 SMNVEV (reference sequence). J gave up 6 bases and V 5 bases, and 14 bases lay outside the gene matches.

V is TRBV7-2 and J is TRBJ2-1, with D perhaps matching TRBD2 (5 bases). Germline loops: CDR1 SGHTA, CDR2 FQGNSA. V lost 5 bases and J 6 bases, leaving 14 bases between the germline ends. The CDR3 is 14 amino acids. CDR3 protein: CASSPPPRGNEQFF. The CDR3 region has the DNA TGTGCCAGCAGCCCCCCGCCCCGGGGCAATGAGCAGTTCTTC.

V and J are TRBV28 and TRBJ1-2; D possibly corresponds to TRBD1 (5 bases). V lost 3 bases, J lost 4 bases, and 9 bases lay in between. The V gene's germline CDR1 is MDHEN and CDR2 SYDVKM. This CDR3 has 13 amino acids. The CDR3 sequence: CASSLGGSYGYTF. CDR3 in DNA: TGTGCCAGCAGTTTGGGGGGATCCTATGGCTACACCTTC.

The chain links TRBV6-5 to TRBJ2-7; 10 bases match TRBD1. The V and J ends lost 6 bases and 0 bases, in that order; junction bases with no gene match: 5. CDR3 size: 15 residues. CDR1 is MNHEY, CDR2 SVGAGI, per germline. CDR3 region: CASRARDRGSYEQYF. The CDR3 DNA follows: TGTGCCAGCAGGGCCCGGGACAGGGGCTCCTACGAGCAGTACTTC.

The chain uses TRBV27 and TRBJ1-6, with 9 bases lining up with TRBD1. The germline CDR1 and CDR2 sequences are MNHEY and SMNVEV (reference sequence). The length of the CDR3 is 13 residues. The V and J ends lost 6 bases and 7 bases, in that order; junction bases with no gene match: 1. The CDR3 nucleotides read TGTGCCAGCAGGGGACAGGGCAATTCACCCCTCCACTTT. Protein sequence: CASRGQGNSPLHF.

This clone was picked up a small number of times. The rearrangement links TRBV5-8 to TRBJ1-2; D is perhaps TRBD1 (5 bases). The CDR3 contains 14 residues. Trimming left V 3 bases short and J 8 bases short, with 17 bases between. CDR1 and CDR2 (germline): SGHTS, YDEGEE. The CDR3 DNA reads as TGTGCCAGCAGCTCCAGTGTAAGGGGCATAGGCTACACCTTC. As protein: CASSSSVRGIGYTF.

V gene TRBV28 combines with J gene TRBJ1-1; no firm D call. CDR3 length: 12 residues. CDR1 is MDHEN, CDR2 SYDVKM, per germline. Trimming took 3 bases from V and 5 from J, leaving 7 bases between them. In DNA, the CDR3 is TGTGCCAGCAGTTTGGTAGTGACTGAAGCTTTCTTT. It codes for CASSLVVTEAFF.

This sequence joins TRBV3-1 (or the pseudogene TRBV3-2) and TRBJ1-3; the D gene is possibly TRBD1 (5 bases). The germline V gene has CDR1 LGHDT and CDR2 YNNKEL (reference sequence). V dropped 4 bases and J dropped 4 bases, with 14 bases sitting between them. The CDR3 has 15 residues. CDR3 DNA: TGTGCCAGCAGCCGAGACAGTTGGACAGGAAACACCATATATTTT. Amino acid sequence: CASSRDSWTGNTIYF.

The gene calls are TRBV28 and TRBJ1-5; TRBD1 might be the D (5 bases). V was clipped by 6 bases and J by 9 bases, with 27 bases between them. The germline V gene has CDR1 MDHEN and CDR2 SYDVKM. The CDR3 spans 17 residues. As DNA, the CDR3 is TGTGCCAGCAGGACAGTCGCGGCCGATGCCCTTAGTCGGCCCCAGCATTTT. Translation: CASRTVAADALSRPQHF.

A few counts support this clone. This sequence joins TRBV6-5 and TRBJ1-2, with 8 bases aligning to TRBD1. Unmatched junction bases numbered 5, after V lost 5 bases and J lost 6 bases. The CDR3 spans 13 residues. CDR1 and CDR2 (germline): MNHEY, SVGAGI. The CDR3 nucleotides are TGTGCCAGCAGTCAGGACAGGGAACATGGCTACACCTTC. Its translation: CASSQDREHGYTF.

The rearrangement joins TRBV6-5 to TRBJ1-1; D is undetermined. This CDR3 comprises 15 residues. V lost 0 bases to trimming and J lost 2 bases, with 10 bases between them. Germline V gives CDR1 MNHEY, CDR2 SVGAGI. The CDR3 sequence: CASSYSALLNTEAFF. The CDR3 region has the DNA TGTGCCAGCAGTTACTCGGCCCTCTTAAACACTGAAGCTTTCTTT.

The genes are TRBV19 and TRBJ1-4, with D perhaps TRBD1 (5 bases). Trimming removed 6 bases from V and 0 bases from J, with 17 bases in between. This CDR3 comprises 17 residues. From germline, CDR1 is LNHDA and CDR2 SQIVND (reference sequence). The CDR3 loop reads CASSKGRRVTTNEKLFF. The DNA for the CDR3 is TGTGCCAGTAGCAAAGGTCGCAGGGTGACAACTAATGAAAAACTGTTTTTT.

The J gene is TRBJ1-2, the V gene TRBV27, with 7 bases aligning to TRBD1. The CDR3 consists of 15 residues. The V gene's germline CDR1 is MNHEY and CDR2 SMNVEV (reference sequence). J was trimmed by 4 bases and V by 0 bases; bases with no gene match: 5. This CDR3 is CASSLSRTGIYGYTF. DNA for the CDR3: TGTGCCAGCAGTTTATCGCGGACAGGAATCTATGGCTACACCTTC.

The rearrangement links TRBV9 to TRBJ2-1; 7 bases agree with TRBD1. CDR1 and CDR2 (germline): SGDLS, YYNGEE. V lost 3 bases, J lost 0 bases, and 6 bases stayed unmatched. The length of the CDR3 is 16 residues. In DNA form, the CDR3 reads TGTGCCAGCAGCGGTACAGGGGTCAGCTCCTACAATGAGCAGTTCTTC. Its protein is CASSGTGVSSYNEQFF.